Listed here are 10 T cell receptor beta chains from one sample, sequenced in a study of beta chain features in type 1 diabetes. Findings and limits, study-wide: TCRB CDR3s from Type 1 diabetes patients were moderately but significantly shorter in all four CD4+ subsets.

These TCRs' antigens remain unknown. The sequenced template was cDNA made from the entire isolated RNA. Data came from immunoSEQ multiplex PCR; TCRdb stores just in-frame clones and leaves some out. The table records about 700,000 clones, around 15% of them present only once. The specimen sequenced was naive CD4+ T cells from blood. These receptors were taken from a man between 18 and 35 years old with type 1 diabetes.

V gene TRBV30 combines with J gene TRBJ2-2; no firm D call. The length of the CDR3 is 13 residues. V shed 0 bases and J shed 5 bases, with 7 bases lying between them. Germline CDR1 is GTSNPN and CDR2 is SVGIG (reference sequence). The DNA for the CDR3 is TGTGCCTGGAGTGTATATTTGACCGGGGAGCTGTTTTTT. The encoded protein is CAWSVYLTGELFF.

This clone was picked up a small number of times. The chain uses TRBV28 and TRBJ1-1; the match to TRBD1 covers 7 bases. Trimming removed 8 bases from V and 1 base from J; junction bases left unmatched: 10. This CDR3 contains 15 residues. CDR1 MDHEN and CDR2 SYDVKM come from the germline V gene. The CDR3 DNA is TGTGCCAGCGACCCCCACCGGACAGGGAACACTGAAGCTTTCTTT. Translation: CASDPHRTGNTEAFF. Complete variable domain (other parts from reference TRBV28 and TRBJ1-1): DVKVTQSSRYLVKRTGEKVFLECVQDMDHENMFWYRQDPGLGLRLIYFSYDVKMKEKGDIPEGYSVSREKKERFSLILESASTNQTSMYLCASDPHRTGNTEAFFGQGTRLTVV.

V usage is TRBV14 and J usage is TRBJ1-1, with D tentatively TRBD1 (6 bases). The CDR3 consists of 17 residues. Germline loops: CDR1 SGHDN, CDR2 FVKESK. V was cut by 1 base and J by 2 bases, with 17 bases left in between. The chain's CDR3 is CASSQVLLQGSNTEAFF. For the CDR3, the DNA is TGTGCCAGCAGCCAAGTTTTACTACAGGGAAGTAACACTGAAGCTTTCTTT.

This rearrangement joins TRBV30 to TRBJ1-5, with D perhaps matching TRBD1 (5 bases). Germline loops: CDR1 GTSNPN, CDR2 SVGIG (reference sequence). V lost 0 bases, J lost 6 bases, and 9 bases lay in between. CDR3 size: 13 residues. The CDR3 spells CAWSVGDGQPQHF. CDR3 nucleotides: TGTGCCTGGAGTGTAGGGGATGGTCAGCCCCAGCATTTT.

This clone was counted between two and nine times. The same CDR3 can be traced to other DNA sequences in this sample. The V gene is TRBV5-1, the J gene TRBJ1-1, with no clear D. In germline, CDR1 is SGHRS, CDR2 YFSETQ. This CDR3 spans 14 amino acids. V gave up 0 bases and J gave up 1 base, with 7 bases separating them. CDR3 region: CASSLVAGNTEAFF. The CDR3 nucleotides read TGCGCCAGCAGCTTGGTGGCTGGGAACACTGAAGCTTTCTTT.

This clone was counted only a few times. J is TRBJ1-3 and V is TRBV20-1, with D hard to call. This CDR3 region has 11 residues. The germline V gene has CDR1 DFQATT and CDR2 SNEGSKA (reference sequence). V lost 5 bases and J 8 bases, leaving 10 bases between the germline ends. CDR3 protein: CSALEQDTIYF. DNA for the CDR3: TGCAGTGCTCTCGAGCAAGACACCATATATTTT.

This clone occurred a few times. The chain recombines TRBV7-9 with TRBJ1-2, with 8 bases that match TRBD1. The CDR3 is made up of 13 amino acids. V lost 5 bases to trimming and J lost 2 bases; unmatched junction nucleotides: 1. Germline lookup yields CDR1 SEHNR and CDR2 FQNEAQ (reference sequence). DNA for the CDR3: TGTGCCAGCAGCCGACAGGGGAACTATGGCTACACCTTC. Its protein product is CASSRQGNYGYTF.

This clone was counted between two and nine times. The V gene is TRBV28, the J gene TRBJ2-7, with no clear D. CDR1 is MDHEN, CDR2 SYDVKM, per germline. V was trimmed by 2 bases and J by 3 bases, leaving 14 bases between them. This CDR3 region has 15 residues. In DNA form, the CDR3 reads TGTGCCAGCAGTTTAAGATCGGTCGCCAACTACGAGCAGTACTTC. This codes for CASSLRSVANYEQYF.

The V gene is TRBV6-1, the J gene TRBJ1-6; a weak D match, TRBD1 (5 bases). CDR3 size: 15 residues. Germline-derived CDR1 and CDR2 are MNHNS and SASEGT. V was trimmed by 7 bases and J by 7 bases, leaving 17 bases between them. CDR3 nucleotide sequence: TGTGCCAGCACAGGGCAGAGGGGACGGAATTCACCCCTCCACTTT. This gives the protein CASTGQRGRNSPLHF.

This clone was counted only a few times. This chain uses TRBV27 with TRBJ1-4; 9 bases fit TRBD1. V lost 4 bases, J lost 5 bases, and 5 bases stayed unmatched. The CDR3 has 15 residues. The germline gives CDR1 MNHEY, CDR2 SMNVEV (reference sequence). CDR3 sequence reads: CASSSLQGANEKLFF. The DNA for the CDR3 is TGTGCCAGCAGTTCTCTACAGGGGGCAAATGAAAAACTGTTTTTT.